The next 5 T cell receptor beta chains were all read from a single sample in a study of CD8+CD57+ T cells in acquired aplastic anemia. TCR beta VDJ and CDR3 profiles were obtained from a genomic DNA template. A single record per CDR3 protein comes from TCRdb applying MiXCR to the reads. The sample carries some 64,000 distinct CDR3 sequences, less than 65% recorded once. Input material: sorted CD4+, CD8+, or CD8+CD57+ T cells (not recorded which) from PBMCs. These receptors were taken from a human donor in good health, serving as a control.

This clonotype is medium-sized. CDR3 nucleotides: TGTGCCACCAGTCGGGACAGCTACGAGCAGTACTTC. Translated: CATSRDSYEQYF. The chain joins TRBV24-1 to TRBJ2-7; 7 bases agree with TRBD1. V was clipped by 6 bases and J by 3 bases; unmatched bases: 1. The germline V gene has CDR1 KGHDR and CDR2 SFDVKD. The CDR3 is 12 amino acids.

V gene TRBV5-1 combines with J gene TRBJ2-1; no firm D call. The CDR3 contains 12 residues. Per germline, CDR1 SGHRS and CDR2 YFSETQ. V gave up 0 bases and J gave up 9 bases, with 7 bases separating them. The CDR3 region is CASSLGASEQFF. In nucleotides, the CDR3 is TGCGCCAGCAGCTTGGGTGCTAGTGAGCAGTTCTTC.

There are many counts of this clonotype. The J gene is TRBJ2-7, the V gene TRBV6-2 or TRBV6-3, with unresolved D. V shed 0 bases and J shed 2 bases, with 5 bases lying between them. The CDR3 totals 13 residues. The germline V gene has CDR1 MNHEY and CDR2 SVGEGT. In DNA, the CDR3 is TGTGCCAGCAGTTACTCGAACCCCTACGAGCAGTACTTC. This encodes CASSYSNPYEQYF.

The V call is TRBV30, the J call TRBJ2-7, with TRBD2 matching over 10 bases. Per the germline V gene, CDR1 is GTSNPN and CDR2 is SVGIG (reference sequence). The CDR3 runs to 15 residues. Unmatched junction bases numbered 7, after V lost 3 bases and J lost 2 bases. The DNA of the CDR3 is TGTGCCTGGAGCGCCGGGACTAGCGCTGCCTACGAGCAGTACTTC. It specifies CAWSAGTSAAYEQYF.

V gene TRBV12-3 or TRBV12-4 combines with J gene TRBJ1-4; weak D call: TRBD1 (5 bases). V was clipped by 3 bases and J by 8 bases, with 13 bases between them. This CDR3 comprises 14 residues. The CDR3 nucleotides read TGTGCCAGCAGTTTGCTCGGGGGTGGGGAAAAACTGTTTTTT. This translates into CASSLLGGGEKLFF.